The 17 T cell receptor beta chains below come from one sample, sequenced in a study of Graves' ophthalmopathy and Graves' hyperthyroidism. Amplification of the TCR beta CDR3 regions used RNA transcripts (as template). Second-round multiplex PCR followed a first-round RT-PCR using HTBI primers. TCRdb redid the calling of the multiplex PCR reads with MiXCR, one entry per CDR3 protein. The data hold some 350,000 distinct CDR3 sequences, with 17% observed a single time. The sequenced material came from peripheral blood. These receptors came from an adult woman with stable Graves' hyperthyroidism.

On this clonotype itself: One junction end does not reproduce the germline sequence, and a read error may be involved. The chain recombines TRBV28 with TRBJ2-4, with 7 positions matching TRBD2. The CDR3 contains 11 residues. Germline-derived CDR1 and CDR2 are MDHEN and SYDVKM. CDR3 sequence: CASRAGSIKYF. For the CDR3, the DNA is TGTGCCAGCCGAGCGGGAAGCATTAAGTACTTC. Together with reference TRBV28 and TRBJ2-4, the CDR3 gives the full variable domain: DVKVTQSSRYLVKRTGEKVFLECVQDMDHENMFWYRQDPGLGLRLIYFSYDVKMKEKGDIPEGYSVSREKKERFSLILESASTNQTSMYLCASRAGSIKYFGAGTRLSVL.

The rearrangement uses TRBV20-1 and TRBJ2-7, with 8 positions matching TRBD1. The CDR3 runs to 14 residues. Looked up from germline, CDR1 is DFQATT and CDR2 is SNEGSKA (reference sequence). V gave up 6 bases and J gave up 2 bases; unmatched junction bases: 9. The CDR3 nucleotides are TGCAGTGCAAAACTAGGACAGGGCGCCTACGAGCAGTACTTC. The encoded protein is CSAKLGQGAYEQYF.

V usage is TRBV2 and J usage is TRBJ2-5; the D gene is possibly TRBD1 (6 bases). Germline loops: CDR1 SNHLY, CDR2 FYNNEI. V lost 7 bases, J lost 4 bases, and 13 bases lay in between. This CDR3 has 13 amino acids. CDR3 residues: CASILTGAETQYF. CDR3 bases: TGTGCCAGCATTTTGACAGGTGCAGAGACCCAGTACTTC.

This clonotype was observed many times. The chain joins TRBV27 to TRBJ2-7; tentative D call: TRBD2 (6 bases). Germline-derived CDR1 and CDR2 are MNHEY and SMNVEV (reference sequence). The V end was cut by 6 bases, the J end by 4 bases, with 19 bases between. CDR3 length: 15 amino acids. CDR3 sequence reads: CASRPIGGGGYEQYF. The CDR3 coding sequence is TGTGCCAGCAGACCCATCGGGGGAGGAGGGTACGAGCAGTACTTC.

This clonotype was seen only a few times. A read error may be the cause here, since a much bigger clone is one base away. V is TRBV20-1 and J is TRBJ2-7, with D possibly being TRBD2 (7 bases). Germline assignment: CDR1 DFQATT and CDR2 SNEGSKA (reference sequence). This CDR3 is built from 12 residues. The V end was cut by 5 bases, the J end by 5 bases, with 13 bases between. CDR3 DNA sequence: TGCAGTGCTCTTCGGGGGGCGGACGAGCAGTACTTC. This translates into CSALRGADEQYF.

Ten or more counts support this clonotype. The rearrangement links TRBV7-3 to TRBJ1-1; tentative D call: TRBD1 (6 bases). Germline V gene lookup returns CDR1 SGHTA and CDR2 FQGTGA. V was trimmed by 0 bases and J by 4 bases, leaving 18 bases between them. The CDR3 is made up of 17 amino acids. The CDR3 protein is CASSLTPPQGQRTEAFF. The CDR3 nucleotides are TGTGCCAGCAGCTTAACGCCACCGCAGGGGCAGCGCACTGAAGCTTTCTTT.

There are many counts of this clonotype. This chain connects TRBV6-1 to TRBJ1-5, with D hard to call. Trimming took off 6 bases at V and 0 bases at J, with 6 bases between the two ends. Germline CDR1 MNHNS, CDR2 SASEGT. This CDR3 comprises 13 residues. CDR3 nucleotides: TGTGCCAGCAGGGTCGATAGCAATCAGCCCCAGCATTTT. It is translated as CASRVDSNQPQHF.

This clonotype occurred many times. This chain joins TRBV19 and TRBJ1-5; D unclear. Trimming took off 4 bases at V and 6 bases at J, with 10 bases between the two ends. There are 13 residues in the CDR3. CDR1 LNHDA and CDR2 SQIVND come from the germline V gene (reference sequence). As DNA, the CDR3 is TGTGCCAGTAGTAGCACCTTTCGTCAGCCCCAGCATTTT. This translates into CASSSTFRQPQHF.

This clonotype was found a few times. J is TRBJ1-5 and V is TRBV28; D is uncertain. V lost 5 bases, J lost 3 bases, and 11 bases lay in between. From germline, CDR1 is MDHEN and CDR2 SYDVKM. The CDR3 runs 14 residues. CDR3 in DNA: TGTGCCAGCAGTAAGGGAGATATCAATCAGCCCCAGCATTTT. Protein sequence: CASSKGDINQPQHF.

This rearrangement joins TRBV7-9 to TRBJ2-7; D is possibly TRBD1 (6 bases). The CDR3 contains 15 residues. V was trimmed by 1 base and J by 3 bases, leaving 13 bases between them. The V gene's germline CDR1 is SEHNR and CDR2 FQNEAQ (reference sequence). The CDR3 loop is CASSLEGTLFYEQYF. The CDR3 bases are TGTGCCAGCAGCTTAGAGGGGACATTATTCTACGAGCAGTACTTC. The full variable domain, rest sourced from reference TRBV7-9 and TRBJ2-7, is DTGVSQNPRHKITKRGQNVTFRCDPISEHNRLYWYRQTLGQGPEFLTYFQNEAQLEKSRLLSDRFSAERPKGSFSTLEIQRTEQGDSAMYLCASSLEGTLFYEQYFGPGTRLTVT.

In this sample, this clonotype turned up many times. The V and J genes are TRBV9 and TRBJ2-4; 7 bases are a match to TRBD2. CDR3 length: 15 residues. Per germline, CDR1 SGDLS and CDR2 YYNGEE. Trimming took 4 bases from V and 10 from J; bases not matched to a gene: 14. CDR3 sequence reads: CASSLRSGTGGIQYF. The CDR3 region has the DNA TGTGCCAGCAGCCTACGAAGCGGGACCGGGGGGATTCAGTACTTC.

This clonotype was counted many times. The rearrangement joins TRBV20-1 to TRBJ2-7, with D perhaps matching TRBD1 or TRBD2 (6 bases each). Trimming removed 3 bases from V and 7 bases from J, with 16 bases in between. Germline CDR1 DFQATT, CDR2 SNEGSKA (reference sequence). This CDR3 spans 13 amino acids. CDR3 protein: CSASTGGLGEQYF. Written as DNA, the CDR3 is TGCAGTGCTAGTACCGGGGGCCTTGGGGAGCAGTACTTC.

This clonotype was detected many times. The chain has TRBV12-3 or TRBV12-4 and TRBJ2-5; 7 bases are a match to TRBD1. This CDR3 comprises 15 residues. V was pared by 6 bases and J by 4 bases, with 11 bases of the junction left unmatched. The CDR3 here is CASSSEYRDRETQYF. The CDR3 DNA sequence: TGTGCCAGCAGCTCCGAGTACCGGGACAGAGAGACCCAGTACTTC.

The chain couples TRBV2 to TRBJ2-7; D is unclear. Per the germline V gene, CDR1 is SNHLY and CDR2 is FYNNEI. This CDR3 has 17 amino acids. V was shortened by 7 bases and J by 1 base, with 23 bases between the two germline ends. CDR3 residues: CASKYTIDLVSSYEQYF. In DNA, the CDR3 is TGTGCCAGCAAGTATACGATAGACCTCGTCTCGTCCTACGAGCAGTACTTC.

The chain carries TRBV20-1 and TRBJ2-7; 8 bases agree with TRBD1. With V trimmed by 4 bases and J by 2 bases, 16 bases remained unmatched. The CDR3 runs 17 residues. Germline CDR1 and CDR2: DFQATT and SNEGSKA (reference sequence). CDR3 protein: CSANPGTGKKKAYEQYF. CDR3 bases: TGCAGTGCTAATCCCGGGACAGGCAAAAAAAAGGCCTACGAGCAGTACTTC.

This clonotype was seen at least ten times. V gene TRBV20-1 combines with J gene TRBJ1-1; possible D gene TRBD1, 6 bases. Per the germline V gene, CDR1 is DFQATT and CDR2 is SNEGSKA (reference sequence). Trimming took 0 bases from V and 5 from J, leaving 13 bases between them. The CDR3 loop spans 14 amino acids. The DNA for the CDR3 is TGCAGTGCTAGAGACGTGTTTAGGGGGACTGAAGCTTTCTTT. Translation: CSARDVFRGTEAFF.

In its sample, this clonotype was seen once. The chain has TRBV6-5 and TRBJ1-1; 7 bases line up with TRBD1. The V and J ends lost 4 bases and 10 bases, in that order; junction bases with no gene match: 6. The germline CDR1 and CDR2 sequences are MNHEY and SVGAGI. The length of the CDR3 is 12 residues. CDR3 sequence reads: CASSFDRVGAFF. Written as DNA, the CDR3 is TGTGCCAGCAGTTTCGACAGGGTTGGAGCTTTCTTT.